This TCR beta chain was observed in a study of Ad26.COV2.S vaccination and SARS-CoV-2 variants. The V gene's germline CDR1 is LGHDT and CDR2 YNNKEL (reference sequence). With 1 base removed from V and 0 bases from J, the gap between germline ends came to 9 bases. The CDR3 is 15 amino acids. Data came from immunoSEQ multiplex PCR; TCRdb stores just in-frame clones and leaves some out. The sample has 400,000 to 450,000 clones, around 91% seen once. Treatment defined: some 20 received Ad26.COV2.S at low or high dose, single or two shots; 5 received placebo; per-sample allocation not given. It was on day 63 after the first vaccine or placebo injection that samples were taken.

The genes are TRBV3-1 (or the pseudogene TRBV3-2) and TRBJ1-2, with D uncertain. Sequences were derived from peripheral blood, sampled in a trial of Ad26.COV2.S vaccine versus placebo. The source is a person between 18 and 65 years old who received the Ad26.COV2.S COVID-19 vaccine or a placebo. The CDR3 region is CASSQVGASNYGYTF. In DNA form, the CDR3 reads TGTGCCAGCAGCCAAGTCGGAGCATCTAACTATGGCTACACCTTC.